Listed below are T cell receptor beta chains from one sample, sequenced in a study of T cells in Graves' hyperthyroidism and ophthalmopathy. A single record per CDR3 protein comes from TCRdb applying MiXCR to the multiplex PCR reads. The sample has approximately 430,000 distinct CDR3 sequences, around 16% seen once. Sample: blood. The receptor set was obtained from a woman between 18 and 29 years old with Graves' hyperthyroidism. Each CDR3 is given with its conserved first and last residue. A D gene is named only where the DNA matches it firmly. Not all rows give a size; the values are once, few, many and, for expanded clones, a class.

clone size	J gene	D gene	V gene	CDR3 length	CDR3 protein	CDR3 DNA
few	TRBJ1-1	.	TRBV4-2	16	CASSQEETVKGTEAFF	TGTGCCAGCAGCCAAGAGGAAACGGTGAAGGGTACTGAAGCTTTCTTT
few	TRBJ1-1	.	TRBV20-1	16	CSARDRRILDYTEAFF	TGCAGTGCTAGAGATCGACGAATACTCGATTACACTGAAGCTTTCTTT
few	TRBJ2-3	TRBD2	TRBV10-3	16	CAISEGASGRKDTQYF	TGTGCCATCAGTGAGGGCGCTAGCGGGAGGAAAGATACGCAGTATTTT
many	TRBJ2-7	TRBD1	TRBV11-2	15	CASSLGQGKDYEQYF	TGTGCCAGCAGCTTAGGACAGGGGAAGGACTACGAGCAGTACTTC
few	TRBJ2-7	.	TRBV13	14	CASSFMTRSYEQYF	TGTGCCAGCAGCTTTATGACTCGCTCCTACGAGCAGTACTTC
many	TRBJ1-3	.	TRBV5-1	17	CASSLARISDSGNTIYF	TGCGCCAGCAGCTTGGCCCGGATCAGTGACTCTGGAAACACCATATATTTT
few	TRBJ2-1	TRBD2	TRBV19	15	CASLSPAGVYNEQFF	TGTGCCAGCCTCTCCCCAGCGGGAGTCTACAATGAGCAGTTCTTC
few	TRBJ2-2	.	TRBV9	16	CASSVGDGQNTGELFF	TGTGCCAGCAGCGTAGGCGACGGCCAGAACACCGGGGAGCTGTTTTTT
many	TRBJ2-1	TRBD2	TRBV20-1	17	CSARDLAGGSSYNEQFF	TGCAGTGCTAGAGATTTAGCGGGGGGGAGCTCCTACAATGAGCAGTTCTTC
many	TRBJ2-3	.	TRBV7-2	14	CASSSRRGTDTQYF	TGTGCCAGCAGCTCGCGAAGGGGCACAGATACGCAGTATTTT
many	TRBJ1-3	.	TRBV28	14	CASRSDRTLTTIYF	TGTGCCAGCAGATCCGACAGGACTCTCACCACCATATATTTT
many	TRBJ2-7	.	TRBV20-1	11	CSASGPYEQYF	TGCAGTGCTAGTGGCCCTTACGAGCAGTACTTC
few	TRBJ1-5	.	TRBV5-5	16	CASSLQAGVSNQPQHF	TGTGCCAGCAGCTTGCAGGCCGGAGTTAGCAATCAGCCCCAGCATTTT
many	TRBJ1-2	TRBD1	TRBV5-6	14	CASSGDRGNYGYTF	TGTGCCAGCAGCGGGGACAGGGGTAACTATGGCTACACCTTC
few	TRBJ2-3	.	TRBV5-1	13	CASSFLRIDTQYF	TGCGCCAGCAGCTTCCTTCGAATAGATACGCAGTATTTT
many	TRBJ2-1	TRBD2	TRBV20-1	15	CSARPMSGRPNEQFF	TGCAGTGCGAGACCCATGAGCGGGAGACCAAATGAGCAGTTCTTC
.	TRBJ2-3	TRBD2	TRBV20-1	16	CSASFGLAGGPYTQYF	TGCAGTGCTAGCTTCGGACTAGCGGGGGGGCCGTATACGCAGTATTTT
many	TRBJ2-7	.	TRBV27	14	CASSIVRASGEQYF	TGTGCCAGCAGTATAGTGCGGGCTAGTGGCGAGCAGTACTTC
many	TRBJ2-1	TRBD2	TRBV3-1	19	CASSLSTTRLAGGINEQFF	TGTGCCAGCAGCCTATCTACAACACGACTAGCGGGAGGAATCAATGAGCAGTTCTTC
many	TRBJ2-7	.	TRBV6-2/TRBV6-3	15	CASSKKPTASYEQYF	TGTGCCAGCAGCAAAAAGCCGACGGCCTCCTACGAGCAGTACTTC
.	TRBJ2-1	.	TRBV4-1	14	CASSPFSGRDEQFF	TGCGCCAGCAGCCCCTTCAGTGGGAGAGATGAGCAGTTCTTC
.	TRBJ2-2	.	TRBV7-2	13	CASRLASPGELFF	TGTGCCAGCAGGCTAGCGTCACCCGGGGAGCTGTTTTTT
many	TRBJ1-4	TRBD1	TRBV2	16	CASTQDRGRINEKLFF	TGTGCCAGCACTCAGGACAGGGGAAGGATTAATGAAAAACTGTTTTTT
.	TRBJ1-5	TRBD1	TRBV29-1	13	CSVTGALLWPQHF	TGCAGCGTGACAGGGGCACTTCTTTGGCCCCAGCATTTT
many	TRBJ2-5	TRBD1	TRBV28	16	CASSYLRDRGQETQYF	TGTGCCAGCAGTTACCTCCGGGACAGGGGTCAAGAGACCCAGTACTTC
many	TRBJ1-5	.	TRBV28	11	CASRSAQPQHF	TGTGCCAGCAGGTCGGCCCAGCCCCAGCATTTT
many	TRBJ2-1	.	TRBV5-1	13	CASSLDGFNEQFF	TGCGCCAGCAGCTTGGACGGATTTAATGAGCAGTTCTTC
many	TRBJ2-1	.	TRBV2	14	CASVSSGVYNEQFF	TGTGCCAGCGTATCGTCGGGGGTATACAATGAGCAGTTCTTC
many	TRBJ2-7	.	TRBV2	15	CASSEWNREIYEQYF	TGTGCCAGCAGTGAGTGGAACAGGGAGATATACGAGCAGTACTTC
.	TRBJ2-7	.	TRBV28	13	CASGKGPSYEQYF	TGTGCCAGCGGGAAGGGGCCCTCCTACGAGCAGTACTTC
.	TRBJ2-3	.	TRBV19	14	CASEGRGNTDTQYF	TGTGCCAGTGAGGGACGTGGAAACACAGATACGCAGTATTTT
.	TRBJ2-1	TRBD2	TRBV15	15	CATSREGHSGSEQFF	TGTGCCACCAGCAGGGAGGGGCATAGCGGGAGTGAGCAGTTCTTC
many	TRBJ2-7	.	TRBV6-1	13	CASSAGAHYEQYF	TGTGCCAGCAGCGCCGGGGCCCACTACGAGCAGTACTTC
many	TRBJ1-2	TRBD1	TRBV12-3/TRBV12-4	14	CASRPLQGDHGYTF	TGTGCCAGCAGACCACTACAGGGGGACCATGGCTACACCTTC
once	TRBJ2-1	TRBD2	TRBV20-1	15	CSASRLAGENNEQFF	TGCAGTGCTTCACGACTAGCGGGAGAGAACAATGAGCAGTTCTTC
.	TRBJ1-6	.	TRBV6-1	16	CASSEGLVGLYSPLHF	TGTGCCAGCAGTGAGGGGCTAGTGGGTCTGTATTCACCCCTCCACTTT
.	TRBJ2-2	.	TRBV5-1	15	CASSPGGANTGELFF	TGCGCCAGCAGCCCAGGGGGGGCGAACACCGGGGAGCTGTTTTTT
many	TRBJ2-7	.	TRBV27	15	CASSLSSEAGYEQYF	TGTGCCAGCAGTTTATCGTCTGAGGCGGGATACGAGCAGTACTTC
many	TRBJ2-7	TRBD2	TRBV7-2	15	CASSQSSGWAPEQYF	TGTGCCAGCAGCCAATCTAGCGGGTGGGCCCCCGAGCAGTACTTC
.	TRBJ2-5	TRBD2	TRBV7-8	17	CASSLQTSGRGGETQYF	TGTGCCAGCAGCTTACAAACTAGCGGGAGAGGTGGAGAGACCCAGTACTTC
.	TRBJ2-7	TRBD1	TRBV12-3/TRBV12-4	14	CASSPGTGNREQYF	TGTGCCAGCAGTCCCGGGACAGGGAATCGGGAGCAGTACTTC
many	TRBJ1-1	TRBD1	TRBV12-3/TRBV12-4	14	CASRLDRTNTEAFF	TGTGCCAGCAGATTGGACAGGACCAACACTGAAGCTTTCTTT
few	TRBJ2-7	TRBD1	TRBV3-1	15	CASSPRDRISYEQYF	TGTGCCAGCAGCCCTCGGGACAGGATTTCCTACGAGCAGTACTTC
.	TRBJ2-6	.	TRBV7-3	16	CASSPAADTGANVLTF	TGTGCCAGCAGCCCCGCCGCGGATACTGGGGCCAACGTCCTGACTTTC
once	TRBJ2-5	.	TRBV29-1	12	CSGRQARETQYF	TGCAGCGGCAGACAGGCAAGGGAGACCCAGTACTTC
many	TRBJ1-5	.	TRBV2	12	CASSDGGQPQHF	TGTGCCAGCAGTGACGGGGGGCAGCCCCAGCATTTT
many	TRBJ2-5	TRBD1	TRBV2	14	CASSLLEGAGTQYF	TGTGCCAGCAGTCTACTAGAGGGGGCGGGTACCCAGTACTTC
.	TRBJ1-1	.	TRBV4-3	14	CASSQDRIFTEAFF	TGCGCCAGCAGCCAAGATCGAATATTCACTGAAGCTTTCTTT
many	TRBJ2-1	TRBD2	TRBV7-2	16	CASSFGLAVGYNEQFF	TGTGCCAGCAGCTTCGGACTAGCGGTAGGGTACAATGAGCAGTTCTTC
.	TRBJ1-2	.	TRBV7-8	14	CASSEQGYGYGYTF	TGTGCCAGCAGCGAGCAGGGTTATGGCTATGGCTACACCTTC
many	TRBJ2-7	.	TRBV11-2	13	CASSLGDVTEQYF	TGTGCCAGCAGCTTGGGGGACGTAACAGAGCAGTACTTC
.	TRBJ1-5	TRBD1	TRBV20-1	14	CSASKGASNQPQHF	TGCAGTGCTAGTAAGGGGGCCAGCAATCAGCCCCAGCATTTT
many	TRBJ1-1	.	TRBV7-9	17	CASRPVGGKRKDTEAFF	TGTGCCAGCAGACCGGTGGGGGGTAAAAGAAAAGACACTGAAGCTTTCTTT
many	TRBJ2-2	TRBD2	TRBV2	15	CASSDGGVGTGELFF	TGTGCCAGCAGTGACGGGGGGGTTGGGACCGGGGAGCTGTTTTTT
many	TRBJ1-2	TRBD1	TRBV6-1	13	CASSGDSLYGYTF	TGTGCCAGCAGCGGGGACAGTCTCTATGGCTACACCTTC
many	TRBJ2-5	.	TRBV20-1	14	CSAPLAASKETQYF	TGCAGTGCTCCCCTGGCGGCTAGCAAAGAGACCCAGTACTTC
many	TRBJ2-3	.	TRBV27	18	CASSPTSTGRHSTDTQYF	TGTGCCAGCAGTCCAACCAGTACGGGACGGCATAGCACAGATACGCAGTATTTT